This entry describes one T cell receptor (beta chain). Its antigen remains unknown. These data are taken from a study of CD8+ T cells in alopecia areata. Findings and caveats of the study: Relative to mice, TCR sharing across patients was less clear, a difference possibly HLA-related. Affected lesional scalp, above all in alopecia totalis/universalis, was more clonal than normal scalp.

CDR3 length: 15 amino acids. Trimming removed 5 bases at V and 4 bases at J, with 17 bases between. Germline CDR1 is SGHRS and CDR2 is YFSETQ. PBMCs yielded sorted CD4+ and CD8+ T cells. As the sequencing template, cDNA was produced by extracting RNA and reverse transcribing it. Repertoires were generated with immunoSEQ multiplex PCR, while TCRdb's copy carries only in-frame clones and drops some. The data show more than 100,000 clones, approximately 60% seen once. The chain employs TRBV5-1 and TRBJ2-3; either TRBD1 or TRBD2 may fit D (5 bases each). This TCR was sampled from a human donor in good health. Sequencing input: CD4+ T cells sorted from blood. This CDR3 reads CASRTGHIGADTQYF. Written as DNA, the CDR3 is TGCGCCAGCAGAACCGGACACATCGGGGCAGATACGCAGTATTTT. The full variable domain, with the rest looked up from reference TRBV5-1 and TRBJ2-3, is KAGVTQTPRYLIKTRGQQVTLSCSPISGHRSVSWYQQTPGQGLQFLFEYFSETQRNKGNFPGRFSGRQFSNSRSEMNVSTLELGDSALYLCASRTGHIGADTQYFGPGTRLTVL.